The 23 T cell receptor beta chains in this list originate from one sample, sequenced in a study of blood T cell repertoires in COVID-19. Libraries were prepared by immunoSEQ multiplex PCR; TCRdb keeps only in-frame clonotypes and omits some of them. The sample carries fewer than 450,000 clones, approximately 89% recorded once. The sample taken for sequencing was peripheral blood. The receptor set was obtained from a woman in her late teens or twenties who had recovered from COVID-19.

This clone is a singleton in its sample. The chain couples TRBV11-3 to TRBJ2-2; D remains ambiguous. Trimming took 7 bases from V and 6 from J, leaving 6 bases between them. This CDR3 has 11 amino acids. Germline lookup yields CDR1 SGHNT and CDR2 YENEEA. Here the CDR3 DNA reads TGTGCCAGCACCGGAGCCGGGGAGCTGTTTTTT. It translates to CASTGAGELFF.

CDR3 sequence reads: CASSDDRGGGYTF. The CDR3 DNA sequence: TGCGCCAGCAGTGACGACAGGGGAGGCGGCTACACCTTC. The J gene is TRBJ1-2, the V gene TRBV10-1; 8 nucleotides agree with TRBD1. The V and J ends lost 3 bases and 8 bases, in that order; junction bases with no gene match: 5. CDR1 and CDR2 (germline): WNHNN, SYGVQD (reference sequence). CDR3 length: 13 amino acids.

The V and J genes are TRBV6-2 or TRBV6-3 and TRBJ2-1; D ambiguous. CDR1 and CDR2 from the germline V gene are MNHEY and SVGEGT. Trimming left V 4 bases short and J 0 bases short, with 13 bases between. The CDR3 loop spans 16 amino acids. CDR3: CASSSPYAVSYNEQFF. The CDR3 nucleotides read TGTGCCAGCAGTTCACCGTACGCGGTCTCCTACAATGAGCAGTTCTTC.

The CDR3 sequence is CASSAGQVRGEAFF. The CDR3 DNA is TGTGCCAGCAGCGCAGGACAGGTACGTGGCGAAGCTTTCTTT. The chain combines TRBV11-3 with TRBJ1-1; 7 bases fit TRBD1. Germline trimming cut 5 bases from V and 8 bases from J; bases unmatched to any gene: 11. Germline CDR1 reads SGHNT; CDR2 reads YENEEA. The CDR3 runs 14 residues.

The chain carries TRBV28 and TRBJ1-1, with D perhaps matching TRBD1 (5 bases). Germline CDR1 reads MDHEN; CDR2 reads SYDVKM. V shed 9 bases and J shed 10 bases, with 18 bases lying between them. The CDR3 consists of 12 residues. CDR3 bases: TGTGCCAGTACCGCTGGGGCCCGAGGAGCTTTCTTT. Translating it yields CASTAGARGAFF.

The chain has TRBV14 and TRBJ2-3, with TRBD1 as a possible D gene (5 bases). Per germline, CDR1 SGHDN and CDR2 FVKESK. The V gene lost 2 bases and the J gene lost 6 bases, with 12 bases spanning the gap. CDR3 length: 14 residues. The CDR3 DNA is TGTGCCAGCAGCCAATTCCAGGGTTGGGATACGCAGTATTTT. Its protein product is CASSQFQGWDTQYF.

Comment on this clone: The identical CDR3 is also encoded by other nucleotide sequences in the sample. V is TRBV6-2 or TRBV6-3 and J is TRBJ1-5; 7 nucleotides match TRBD1. Germline CDR1 is MNHEY and CDR2 is SVGEGT. The CDR3 loop spans 12 amino acids. J gave up 7 bases and V 6 bases, and 3 bases lay outside the gene matches. CDR3 sequence: CASSHRGQPQHF. The CDR3 DNA reads as TGTGCCAGCAGCCACAGGGGCCAGCCCCAGCATTTT.

The J gene is TRBJ2-3, the V gene TRBV5-4; D may be TRBD2 (7 bases). Germline V lookup: CDR1 SGHNT, CDR2 YYREEE (reference sequence). The CDR3 contains 16 residues. With 4 bases removed from V and 1 base from J, the gap between germline ends came to 16 bases. The CDR3 is CASSAPGGIGTDTQYF. The CDR3, as DNA: TGTGCCAGCAGCGCCCCGGGGGGCATCGGCACAGATACGCAGTATTTT. Complete variable domain (other parts from reference TRBV5-4 and TRBJ2-3): ETGVTQSPTHLIKTRGQQVTLRCSSQSGHNTVSWYQQALGQGPQFIFQYYREEENGRGNFPPRFSGLQFPNYSSELNVNALELDDSALYLCASSAPGGIGTDTQYFGPGTRLTVL.

The chain combines TRBV11-3 with TRBJ2-3, with a tentative D call TRBD2 (6 bases). This CDR3 region has 18 residues. The ends were cut back, 4 bases at V and 2 bases at J, with 22 bases in the middle. The germline gives CDR1 SGHNT, CDR2 YENEEA. The CDR3 bases are TGTGCCAGCAGCTCCTTCGTGGCGGGGAGTGAAGACACAGATACGCAGTATTTT. It specifies CASSSFVAGSEDTDTQYF.

The V call is TRBV18, the J call TRBJ2-2; TRBD1 agrees at 7 bases. The length of the CDR3 is 14 residues. Trimming at V came to 1 base and at J to 7 bases, leaving 3 bases not matched to a gene. Germline-derived CDR1 and CDR2 are KGHSH and LQKENI. DNA for the CDR3: TGTGCCAGCTCACCACGACAGGGTGACGGGGAGCTGTTTTTT. This translates into CASSPRQGDGELFF.

The J gene is TRBJ2-2, the V gene TRBV18; 11 bases are shared with TRBD2. Germline assignment: CDR1 KGHSH and CDR2 LQKENI. This CDR3 is 18 amino acids long. Germline trimming cut 3 bases from V and 3 bases from J; bases unmatched to any gene: 9. The CDR3 nucleotides are TGTGCCAGCTCACCTGTAGCGGGAGGGCCTACGGACACCGGGGAGCTGTTTTTT. Encoded protein: CASSPVAGGPTDTGELFF.

The chain has TRBV6-5 and TRBJ2-3; 8 positions agree with TRBD2. This CDR3 is 15 amino acids long. The V gene's germline CDR1 is MNHEY and CDR2 SVGAGI. V was clipped by 4 bases and J by 2 bases; unmatched bases: 5. Here the CDR3 reads CASSSSGYVTDTQYF. The CDR3 DNA is TGTGCCAGCAGTTCTAGCGGGTACGTCACAGATACGCAGTATTTT.

The chain is built from TRBV6-5 and TRBJ1-2, with TRBD1 identical over 9 bases. V trimming: 4 bases; J trimming: 2 bases; junction bases outside the gene matches: 2. The CDR3 length is 14 residues. The germline V gene encodes CDR1 MNHEY and CDR2 SVGAGI. The CDR3 here is CASSSGQGNYGYTF. CDR3 sequence (DNA): TGTGCCAGCAGTTCGGGACAGGGCAACTATGGCTACACCTTC.

The CDR3 coding sequence is TGTGCCAGCAGTTTTAAGGGGTTCACTGAAGCTTTCTTT. Translated: CASSFKGFTEAFF. The chain is built from TRBV27 and TRBJ1-1; a possible D gene is TRBD1 (5 bases). Germline V gives CDR1 MNHEY, CDR2 SMNVEV (reference sequence). V was cut by 3 bases and J by 4 bases, with 9 bases left in between. The CDR3 consists of 13 residues.

This rearrangement joins TRBV7-9 to TRBJ2-3; TRBD2 agrees at 10 bases. This CDR3 has 16 residues. Germline V gene lookup returns CDR1 SEHNR and CDR2 FQNEAQ (reference sequence). The junction had 5 bases not matched to a gene; V was cut back by 3 bases and J by 2 bases. CDR3 DNA: TGTGCCAGCAGCTTGGCCCTAGCGGGGGACACAGATACGCAGTATTTT. Translated, it gives CASSLALAGDTDTQYF.

The chain recombines TRBV7-2 with TRBJ1-2; TRBD1 matches at 7 bases. From germline, CDR1 is SGHTA and CDR2 FQGNSA. This CDR3 region has 15 residues. The V gene end was trimmed by 5 bases and the J gene end by 0 bases; junction bases not matched to a gene: 6. DNA of the CDR3: TGTGCCAGCAGCACCCGGACAGGATCTAACTATGGCTACACCTTC. As protein: CASSTRTGSNYGYTF.

This chain's CDR3 is CASSPADSEAFF. The CDR3 DNA sequence: TGTGCCAGCTCACCAGCGGACAGTGAAGCTTTCTTT. The chain employs TRBV18 and TRBJ1-1, with D maybe TRBD1 (6 bases). Germline CDR1 is KGHSH and CDR2 is LQKENI. V lost 2 bases to trimming and J lost 7 bases, with 8 bases between them. The CDR3 is 12 amino acids. Looking up the rest from reference TRBV18 and TRBJ1-1 gives the full variable domain: NAGVMQNPRHLVRRRGQEARLRCSPMKGHSHVYWYRQLPEEGLKFMVYLQKENIIDESGMPKERFSAEFPKEGPSILRIQQVVRGDSAAYFCASSPADSEAFFGQGTRLTVV.

The chain joins TRBV13 to TRBJ2-1, with 8 bases aligning to TRBD2. The trim removed 1 base at V and 7 bases at J, leaving 3 bases unmatched. The germline CDR1 and CDR2 sequences are PRHDT and FYEKMQ (reference sequence). CDR3 length: 14 amino acids. The CDR3 spells CASSLAAGGNEQFF. CDR3 bases: TGTGCCAGCAGCTTAGCCGCGGGGGGAAATGAGCAGTTCTTC.

The chain combines TRBV5-1 with TRBJ2-1, with a possible D match to TRBD2 (6 bases). The germline V gene encodes CDR1 SGHRS and CDR2 YFSETQ. Trimming left V 3 bases short and J 7 bases short, with 23 bases between. The CDR3 runs 17 residues. The CDR3 is CASSSKRRGAPSNEQFF. For the CDR3, the DNA is TGCGCCAGCAGCTCAAAAAGGCGGGGCGCCCCCTCGAATGAGCAGTTCTTC.

This clone was seen a few times. The V gene is TRBV7-8, the J gene TRBJ1-6; TRBD1 is a possible D gene (6 bases). The length of the CDR3 is 13 residues. Germline values: CDR1 SGHVS, CDR2 FQNEAQ. The V and J ends lost 8 bases and 5 bases respectively, with 10 bases between them. This CDR3 reads CASHRVDNSPLHF. The CDR3 DNA is TGTGCCAGCCACAGGGTTGATAATTCACCCCTCCACTTT.

This chain connects TRBV9 to TRBJ2-5; 12 bases fit TRBD2. Trimming at V came to 4 bases and at J to 5 bases, leaving 9 bases not matched to a gene. This CDR3 spans 16 amino acids. Germline CDR1 is SGDLS and CDR2 is YYNGEE. In DNA form, the CDR3 reads TGTGCCAGCAGCCCGAGACTAGCGGGAGTCCCTGAGACCCAGTACTTC. This gives the protein CASSPRLAGVPETQYF.

This rearrangement joins TRBV4-3 to TRBJ1-2, with a possible D match to TRBD1 (5 bases). Germline-derived CDR1 and CDR2 are LGHNA and YSLEER. The CDR3 totals 15 residues. V lost 0 bases and J 1 base, leaving 9 bases between the germline ends. The CDR3 DNA reads TGCGCCAGCAGCCAAGAGTCGGGGGGTAACTATGGCTACACCTTC. Translated, it gives CASSQESGGNYGYTF.

The V and J genes are TRBV12-5 and TRBJ2-5; 7 positions agree with TRBD1. The length of the CDR3 is 12 residues. V lost 7 bases, J lost 5 bases, and 4 bases stayed unmatched. Germline loops: CDR1 LGHNT, CDR2 FRNRAP. DNA for the CDR3: TGTGCTAGTGCCATACAGGGGGAGACCCAGTACTTC. Protein: CASAIQGETQYF. Variable domain in full (rest from reference TRBV12-5 and TRBJ2-5): DARVTQTPRHKVTEMGQEVTMRCQPILGHNTVFWYRQTMMQGLELLAYFRNRAPLDDSGMPKDRFSAEMPDATLATLKIQPSEPRDSAVYFCASAIQGETQYFGPGTRLLVL.